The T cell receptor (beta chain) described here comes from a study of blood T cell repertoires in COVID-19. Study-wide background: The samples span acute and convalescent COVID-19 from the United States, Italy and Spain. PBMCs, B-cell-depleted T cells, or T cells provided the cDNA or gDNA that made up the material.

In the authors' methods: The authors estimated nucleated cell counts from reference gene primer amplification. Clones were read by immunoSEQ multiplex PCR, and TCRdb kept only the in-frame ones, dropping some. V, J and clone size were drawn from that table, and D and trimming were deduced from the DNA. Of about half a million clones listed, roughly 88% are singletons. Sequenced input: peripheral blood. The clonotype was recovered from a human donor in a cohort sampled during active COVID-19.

CDR3 DNA sequence: TGTGCCAGCAGCCCCCGGACAGTCGCAGATACGCAGTATTTT. Translated: CASSPRTVADTQYF. The genes are TRBV3-1 (or the pseudogene TRBV3-2) and TRBJ2-3; D is perhaps TRBD1 (6 bases). The CDR3 extends over 14 amino acids. The germline V and J ends were trimmed by 4 bases and 4 bases, with 12 bases remaining between them. Per germline, CDR1 LGHDT and CDR2 YNNKEL (reference sequence).